This T cell receptor (beta chain) was obtained from a study of persistence of HIV-infected CD4 T cells (dated by TCRdb to 2020 to 2021). For the study in its entirety: The median time participants had been on suppressive ART was less than ten years. Cross-participant TCR cluster analysis included 8 or 9 participants for CMV and roughly 7 participants for Gag. The clonality of all cells in each sorted population was measured by TCRbeta sequencing, and the clonality of infected cells was measured by proviral sequencing. Peripheral blood samples of up to about 180 mL were collected at multiple time points, except for a couple of participants, who underwent leukapheresis at a single time point. CMV- and HIV-1 Gag-responding CD4+ T cells were isolated from ART-treated individuals so that antigen-driven clonal expansion of HIV-1-infected cells could be examined. Anti-CD3/anti-CD28 stimulation activated a higher proportion of cells, with a lower memory fraction, than antigen stimulation.

The table lists this clone with a count of one. No antigen is known for it. Base qualities are missing; no much larger clone stands one base away. The germline V gene (reference sequence) yields MNHEY for CDR1 and SMNVEV for CDR2. Between the V and J ends, shortened by 3 bases and 0 bases respectively, the junction contains 7 bases. Counted from cysteine to phenylalanine, this CDR3 has 14 amino acids. Only CDR3 DNA remains: 42 bases, in frame from the first base. Overall study outcomes, separate from this receptor: Within the same sorted populations, TCR oligoclonality correlated with proviral oligoclonality. Few individuals were included in the study, and only a limited range of antigens was tested. Significantly lower TCRbeta richness was observed in CMV- and Gag-responding cells than in anti-CD3/anti-CD28-responding cells, and higher oligoclonality was observed in CMV-responding cells than in CD3/CD28-stimulated and Gag-responding cells. Degenerate expanded CDR3beta sequences were enriched in antigen-responding cells, suggesting convergent selection of CD4+ responses to CMV and Gag. Because the TCR analyses were done in bulk, restricting them to just the rare CMV-responding cells that actually carried HIV-1 proviruses was not possible.

The immunoSEQ hsTCRB assay version 4 in survey mode was used to sequence TCRbeta repertoires from genomic DNA. Genomic DNA was diluted to roughly 9.3 ng/uL, and up to 1 ug per sample was used for TCRbeta sequencing. As for how the authors treated the data: ImmunoSeq Analyzer 3.0 was used for analysis of TCRbeta data, and diversity was computed on productive nucleotide rearrangements. Lower-bound TCR diversity was estimated with the improved Chao index, and clonality with the Gini coefficient using the Immunarch R package. Different nucleotide rearrangements encoding the same CDR3beta amino acid sequence were treated as distinct clonotypes. TCRbeta sequences significantly enriched in antigen-responding cells relative to anti-CD3/anti-CD28-activated cells were identified by differential abundance analysis. TCRs were clustered by predicted peptide-MHC specificity with GLIPH2, both within individual participants and across merged participant data sets. Imported from immuneACCESS, the table was reduced by TCRdb to in-frame sequences with V and J called. These copies leave out some clones; in studies compared against another copy, an unresolved V gene accounts for under half, and the cause of the remainder is not known. V, J and clone size derive from that table, while D and trimming were established from the DNA sequence. For this sample the table gives roughly 45,000 clones, of which roughly nine tenths were detected only once. The top ten hold 1% of the sample.

The sample's treatment or condition label, decoded: suppressive antiretroviral therapy. As a nonspecific positive control representing the CD4+ T cell repertoire, cells were stimulated with anti-CD3/anti-CD28 magnetic beads. Sorting of responding CD4+ T cells was based on upregulation of both CD40 ligand and CD69. Participants were HIV-1-infected adults who started suppressive ART during chronic infection. For at least 4 years, participants had undetectable plasma HIV-1 RNA, below 50 copies/mL. To be included, participants needed a CD4+ T cell count above 400 cells/uL and a positive CMV serology. Before stimulation, PBMCs were isolated using density centrifugation and depleted of CD8+ T cells. For under 20 hours, the CD8-depleted PBMCs were stimulated with anti-CD28/CD49d costimulation, a CD40-blocking antibody, and enfuvirtide to prevent new infections. Sorting was done on either a Beckman Coulter MoFlo Legacy or an XDP sorter, and propidium iodide was used to exclude dead cells. The QIAamp DNA Mini Kit was used for genomic DNA extraction from samples above one million cells, and the Quick-DNA Microprep Kit was used otherwise.

The source of this sequence is an adult man with HIV who was CMV-seropositive. Sequencing was performed on CD4+ T cells sorted from PBMCs after roughly 20-hour stimulation, taken from a patient who received antiretroviral therapy. Sample cell subset or site, as interpreted from the label and publication: CD40L+CD69+ CD4 T cells responding to anti-CD3/anti-CD28 beads, representing the overall repertoire. The chain was built from TRBV27 and TRBJ2-3, with the identity of the D gene unclear. The CDR3 is CASSFIVSTDTQYF. The nucleotide sequence is given as TGTGCCAGCAGTTTTATAGTTAGCACAGATACGCAGTATTTT.